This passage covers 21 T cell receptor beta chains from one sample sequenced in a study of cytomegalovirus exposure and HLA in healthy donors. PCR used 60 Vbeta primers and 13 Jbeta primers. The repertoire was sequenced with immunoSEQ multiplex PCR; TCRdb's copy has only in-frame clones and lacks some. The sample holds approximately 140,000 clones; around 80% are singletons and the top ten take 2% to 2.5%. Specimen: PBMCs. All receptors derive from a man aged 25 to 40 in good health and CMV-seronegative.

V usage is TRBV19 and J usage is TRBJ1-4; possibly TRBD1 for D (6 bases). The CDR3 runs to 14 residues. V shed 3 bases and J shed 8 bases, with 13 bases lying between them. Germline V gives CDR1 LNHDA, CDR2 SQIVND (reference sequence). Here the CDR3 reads CASSIRATGEKLFF. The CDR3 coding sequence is TGTGCCAGTAGTATTCGCGCTACAGGGGAAAAACTGTTTTTT.

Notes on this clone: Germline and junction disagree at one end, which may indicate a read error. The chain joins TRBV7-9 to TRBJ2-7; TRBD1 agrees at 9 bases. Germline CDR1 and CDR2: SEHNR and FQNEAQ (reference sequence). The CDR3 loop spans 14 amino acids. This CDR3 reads CSSSSGTGLGEQYF. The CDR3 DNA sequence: TGTTCCAGCAGTTCCGGGACAGGGCTGGGGGAGCAGTACTTC.

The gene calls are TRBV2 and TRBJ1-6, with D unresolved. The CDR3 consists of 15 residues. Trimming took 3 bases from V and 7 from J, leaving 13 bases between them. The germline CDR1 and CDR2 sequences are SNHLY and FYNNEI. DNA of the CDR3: TGTGCCAGCAGTGATTGGCAGGCTCTAAATTCACCCCTCCACTTT. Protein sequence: CASSDWQALNSPLHF.

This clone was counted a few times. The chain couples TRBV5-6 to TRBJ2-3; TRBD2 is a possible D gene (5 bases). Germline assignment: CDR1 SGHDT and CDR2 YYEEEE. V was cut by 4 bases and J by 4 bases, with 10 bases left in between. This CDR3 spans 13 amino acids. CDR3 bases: TGTGCCAGCAGCGGGAGTGGCCCAGATACGCAGTATTTT. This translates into CASSGSGPDTQYF.

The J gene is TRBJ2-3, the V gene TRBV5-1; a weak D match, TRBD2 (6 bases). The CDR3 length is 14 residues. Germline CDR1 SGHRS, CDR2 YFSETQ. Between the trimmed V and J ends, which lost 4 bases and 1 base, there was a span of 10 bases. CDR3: CASSPGVGTDTQYF. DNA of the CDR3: TGCGCCAGCAGCCCGGGGGTAGGCACAGATACGCAGTATTTT.

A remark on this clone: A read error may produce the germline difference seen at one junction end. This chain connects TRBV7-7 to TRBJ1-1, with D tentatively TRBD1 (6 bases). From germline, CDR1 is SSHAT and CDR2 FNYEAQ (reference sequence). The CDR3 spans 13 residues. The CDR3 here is CASSPRGQSEAFF. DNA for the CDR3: TGTGCTAGCAGCCCACGTGGACAGTCTGAAGCTTTCTTT. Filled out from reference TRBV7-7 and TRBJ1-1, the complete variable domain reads GAGVSQSPRYKVTKRGQDVTLRCDPISSHATLYWYQQALGQGPEFLTYFNYEAQPDKSGLPSDRFSAERPEGSISTLTIQRTEQRDSAMYRCASSPRGQSEAFFGQGTRLTVV.

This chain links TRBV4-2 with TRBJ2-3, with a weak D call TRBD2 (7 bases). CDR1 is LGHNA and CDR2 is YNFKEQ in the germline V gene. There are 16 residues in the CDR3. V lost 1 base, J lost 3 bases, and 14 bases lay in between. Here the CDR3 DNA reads TGTGCCAGCAGCCAAGGAAGGGGGGGTGGTACAGATACGCAGTATTTT. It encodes CASSQGRGGGTDTQYF.

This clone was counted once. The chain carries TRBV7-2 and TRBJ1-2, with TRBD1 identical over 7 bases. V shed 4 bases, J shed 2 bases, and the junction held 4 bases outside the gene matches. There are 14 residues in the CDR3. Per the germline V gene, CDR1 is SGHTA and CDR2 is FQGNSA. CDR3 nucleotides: TGTGCCAGCAGCTGGGACAGTACCAACTATGGCTACACCTTC. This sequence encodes CASSWDSTNYGYTF.

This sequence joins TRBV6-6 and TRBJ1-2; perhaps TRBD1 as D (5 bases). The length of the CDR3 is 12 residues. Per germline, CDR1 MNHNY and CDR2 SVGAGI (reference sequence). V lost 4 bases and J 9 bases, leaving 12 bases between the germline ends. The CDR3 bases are TGTGCCAGCAGTTCCCCAGGGTTTAGCTACACCTTC. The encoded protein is CASSSPGFSYTF.

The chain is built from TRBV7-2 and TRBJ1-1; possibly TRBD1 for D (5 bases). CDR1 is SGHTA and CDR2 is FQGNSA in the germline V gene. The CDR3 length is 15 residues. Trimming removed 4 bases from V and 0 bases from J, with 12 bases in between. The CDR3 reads CASSSPTDMNTEAFF. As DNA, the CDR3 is TGTGCCAGCAGCTCTCCGACAGATATGAACACTGAAGCTTTCTTT.

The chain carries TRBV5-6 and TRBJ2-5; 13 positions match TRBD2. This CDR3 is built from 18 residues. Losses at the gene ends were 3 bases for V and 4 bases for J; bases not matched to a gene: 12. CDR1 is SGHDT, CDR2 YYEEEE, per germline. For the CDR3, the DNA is TGTGCCAGCAGCTGGGGGACTAGCGGGATCGGGTTTCCAGAGACCCAGTACTTC. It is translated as CASSWGTSGIGFPETQYF.

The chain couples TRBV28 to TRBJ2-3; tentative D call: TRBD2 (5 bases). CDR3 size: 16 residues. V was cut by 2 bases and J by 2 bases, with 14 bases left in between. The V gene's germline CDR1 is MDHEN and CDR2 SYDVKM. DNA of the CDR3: TGTGCCAGCAGTTTACCCACACTAGAATACACAGATACGCAGTATTTT. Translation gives CASSLPTLEYTDTQYF.

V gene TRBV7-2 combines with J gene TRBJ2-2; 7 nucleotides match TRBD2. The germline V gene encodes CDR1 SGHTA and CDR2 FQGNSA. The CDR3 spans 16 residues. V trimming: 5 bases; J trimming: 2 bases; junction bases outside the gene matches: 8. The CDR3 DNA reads TGTGCCAGCAGCATAAGGGCTAGCGGAAACACCGGGGAGCTGTTTTTT. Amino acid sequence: CASSIRASGNTGELFF.

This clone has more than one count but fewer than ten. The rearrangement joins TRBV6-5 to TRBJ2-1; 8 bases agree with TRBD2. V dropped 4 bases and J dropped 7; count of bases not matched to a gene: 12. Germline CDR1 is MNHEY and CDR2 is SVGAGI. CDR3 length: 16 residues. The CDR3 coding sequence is TGTGCCAGCAGTTCGCCTCCGGGACTAGTGGGGAATGAGCAGTTCTTC. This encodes CASSSPPGLVGNEQFF.

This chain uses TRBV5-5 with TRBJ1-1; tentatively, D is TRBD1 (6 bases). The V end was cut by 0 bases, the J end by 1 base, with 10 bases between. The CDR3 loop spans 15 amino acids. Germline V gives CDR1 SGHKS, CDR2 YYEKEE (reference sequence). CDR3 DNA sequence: TGTGCCAGCAGCTTGGAAGGACAGCAGAACACTGAAGCTTTCTTT. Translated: CASSLEGQQNTEAFF.

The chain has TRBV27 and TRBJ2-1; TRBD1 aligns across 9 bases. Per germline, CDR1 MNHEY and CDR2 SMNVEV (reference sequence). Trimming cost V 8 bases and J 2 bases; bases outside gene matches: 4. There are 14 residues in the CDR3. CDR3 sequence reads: CASAGTGTYNEQFF. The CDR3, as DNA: TGTGCCAGCGCCGGGACAGGGACCTACAATGAGCAGTTCTTC.

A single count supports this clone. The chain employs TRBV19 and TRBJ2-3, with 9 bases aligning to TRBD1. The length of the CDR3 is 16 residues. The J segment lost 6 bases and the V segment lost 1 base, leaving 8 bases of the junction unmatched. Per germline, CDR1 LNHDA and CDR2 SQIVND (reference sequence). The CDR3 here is CASSIGDRALGDTQYF. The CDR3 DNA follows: TGTGCCAGTAGTATAGGGGACAGGGCTTTAGGGGATACGCAGTATTTT.

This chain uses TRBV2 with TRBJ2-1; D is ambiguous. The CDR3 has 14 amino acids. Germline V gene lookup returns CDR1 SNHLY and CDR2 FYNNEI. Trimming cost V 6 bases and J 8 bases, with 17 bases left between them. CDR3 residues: CASSDRGFQDEQFF. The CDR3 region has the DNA TGTGCCAGCAGCGACCGTGGCTTCCAGGATGAGCAGTTCTTC.

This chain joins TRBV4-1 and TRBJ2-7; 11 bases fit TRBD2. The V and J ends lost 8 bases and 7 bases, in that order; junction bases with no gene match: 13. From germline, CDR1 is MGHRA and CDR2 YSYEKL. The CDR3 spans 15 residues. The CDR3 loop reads CASRALLAGEQEQYF. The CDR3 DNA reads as TGCGCCAGCCGAGCCCTACTAGCGGGAGAACAAGAGCAGTACTTC.

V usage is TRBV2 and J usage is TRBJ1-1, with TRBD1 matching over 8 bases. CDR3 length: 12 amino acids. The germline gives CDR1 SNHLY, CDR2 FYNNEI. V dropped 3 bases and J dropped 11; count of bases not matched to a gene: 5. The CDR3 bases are TGTGCCAGCAGTGATCGGACAGGGAGGGCTTTCTTT. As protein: CASSDRTGRAFF. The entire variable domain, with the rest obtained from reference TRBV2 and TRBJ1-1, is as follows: EPEVTQTPSHQVTQMGQEVILRCVPISNHLYFYWYRQILGQKVEFLVSFYNNEISEKSEIFDDQFSVERPDGSNFTLKIRSTKLEDSAMYFCASSDRTGRAFFGQGTRLTVV.

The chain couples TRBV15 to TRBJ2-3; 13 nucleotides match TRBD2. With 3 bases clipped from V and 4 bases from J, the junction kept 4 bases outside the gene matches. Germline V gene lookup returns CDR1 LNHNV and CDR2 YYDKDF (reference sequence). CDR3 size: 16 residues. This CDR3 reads CATSSGLAGDADTQYF. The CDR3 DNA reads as TGTGCCACCAGCAGCGGACTAGCGGGGGACGCAGATACGCAGTATTTT. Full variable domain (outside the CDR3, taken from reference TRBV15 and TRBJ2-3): DAMVIQNPRYQVTQFGKPVTLSCSQTLNHNVMYWYQQKSSQAPKLLFHYYDKDFNNEADTPDNFQSRRPNTSFCFLDIRSPGLGDTAMYLCATSSGLAGDADTQYFGPGTRLTVL.